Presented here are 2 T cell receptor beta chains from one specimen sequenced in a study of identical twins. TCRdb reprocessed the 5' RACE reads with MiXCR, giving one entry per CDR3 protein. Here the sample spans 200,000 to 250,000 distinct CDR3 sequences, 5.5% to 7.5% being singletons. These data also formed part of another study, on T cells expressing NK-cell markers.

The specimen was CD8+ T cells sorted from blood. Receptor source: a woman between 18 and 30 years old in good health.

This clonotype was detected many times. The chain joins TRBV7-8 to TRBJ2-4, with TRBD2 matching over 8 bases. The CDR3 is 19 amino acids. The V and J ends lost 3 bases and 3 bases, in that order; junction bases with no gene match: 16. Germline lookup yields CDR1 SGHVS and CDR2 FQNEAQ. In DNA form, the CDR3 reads TGTGCCAGCAGCTTTCCGAGGGAGAGCGGGAGTCTCGACAAAAACATTCAGTACTTC. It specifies CASSFPRESGSLDKNIQYF. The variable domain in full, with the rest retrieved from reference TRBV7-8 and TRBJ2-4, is GAGVSQSPRYKVAKRGQDVALRCDPISGHVSLFWYQQALGQGPEFLTYFQNEAQLDKSGLPSDRFFAERPEGSVSTLKIQRTQQEDSAVYLCASSFPRESGSLDKNIQYFGAGTRLSVL.

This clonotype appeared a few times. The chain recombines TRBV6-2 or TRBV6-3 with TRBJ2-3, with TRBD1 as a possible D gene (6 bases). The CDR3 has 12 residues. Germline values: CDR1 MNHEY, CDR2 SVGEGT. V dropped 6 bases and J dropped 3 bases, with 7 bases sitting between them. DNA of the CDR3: TGTGCCAGCAGCCAGGGGACAGATACGCAGTATTTT. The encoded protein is CASSQGTDTQYF.